Presented here are 4 T cell receptor beta chains from one specimen sequenced in a study of cytomegalovirus exposure and HLA in healthy donors. PCR was performed using 60 Vbeta and 13 Jbeta primers. Only in-frame clones appear in the TCRdb table, and some are missing; sequencing was by immunoSEQ multiplex PCR. In the table there are 150,000 or so clones, over 75% of which are singletons. The sequenced sample consisted of PBMCs. The receptors come from a man aged 50-59 years in good health and CMV-seropositive.

This clone was picked up a small number of times. The chain combines TRBV5-4 with TRBJ1-1; TRBD1 might be the D (6 bases). The CDR3 loop spans 15 amino acids. The germline gives CDR1 SGHNT, CDR2 YYREEE (reference sequence). The ends were cut back, 7 bases at V and 3 bases at J, with 19 bases in the middle. CDR3 sequence: CASARDNRADTEAFF. The CDR3 DNA reads as TGTGCCAGCGCACGGGACAATCGGGCGGACACTGAAGCTTTCTTT.

V usage is TRBV6-5 and J usage is TRBJ1-1, with D hard to call. Germline loops: CDR1 MNHEY, CDR2 SVGAGI. Trimming took 4 bases from V and 4 from J, leaving 7 bases between them. CDR3 length: 12 amino acids. CDR3 coding DNA: TGTGCCAGCAGTTCACGAGGCACTGAAGCTTTCTTT. This encodes CASSSRGTEAFF.

This chain uses TRBV28 with TRBJ1-1, with D possibly matching TRBD1 (5 bases). The CDR3 extends over 12 amino acids. Germline V lookup: CDR1 MDHEN, CDR2 SYDVKM. The germline V and J ends were trimmed by 5 bases and 6 bases, with 10 bases remaining between them. The CDR3 DNA follows: TGTGCCAGCAGTGGGGGGGTATCTGAAGCTTTCTTT. It specifies CASSGGVSEAFF.

The chain links TRBV5-1 to TRBJ1-2; D unclear. Per germline, CDR1 SGHRS and CDR2 YFSETQ. The CDR3 is 14 residues long. Trimming shortened V by 5 bases and J by 4 bases, and 15 bases separated the two germline ends. The CDR3 loop reads CASSPSYPGYGYTF. CDR3 DNA sequence: TGCGCCAGCAGTCCCTCGTATCCAGGCTATGGCTACACCTTC.